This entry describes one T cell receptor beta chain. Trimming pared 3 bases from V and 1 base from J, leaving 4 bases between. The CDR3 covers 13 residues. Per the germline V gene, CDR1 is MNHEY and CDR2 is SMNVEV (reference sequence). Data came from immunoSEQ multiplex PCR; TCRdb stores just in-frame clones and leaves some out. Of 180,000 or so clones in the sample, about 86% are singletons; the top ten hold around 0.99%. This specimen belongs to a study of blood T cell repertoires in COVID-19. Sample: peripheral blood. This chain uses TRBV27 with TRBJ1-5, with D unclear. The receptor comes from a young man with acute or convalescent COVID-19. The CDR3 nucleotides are TGTGCCAGCAGTTTTTCAAGCAATCAGCCCCAGCATTTT. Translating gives CASSFSSNQPQHF.